This T cell receptor (beta chain) came from a study of blood T cell repertoires in COVID-19. Study-wide context: Acute-phase and convalescent COVID-19 samples originated in the United States, Italy and Spain. From T cells, B-cell-depleted T cells, or PBMCs came the material, which was cDNA or gDNA.

As handled by the study authors: How many nucleated cells were present was estimated from reference gene primer amplification. Clones were sequenced by immunoSEQ multiplex PCR, and TCRdb holds only the in-frame ones, with some missing. For V, J and clone size, that table is used; D and trimming come from the DNA. The sample contains around 480,000 clones, approximately 90% of which appear only once. Seattle patients were enrolled while actively infected and followed longitudinally. The clonotype comes from a woman aged 45-60 years with COVID-19, enrolled during active disease. Specimen: peripheral blood.

The CDR3 protein is CSATGLAGSSSYNEQFF. CDR3 DNA: TGCAGCGCCACGGGACTAGCGGGTTCGAGCTCCTACAATGAGCAGTTCTTC. The chain employs TRBV29-1 and TRBJ2-1; 12 bases map to TRBD2. The CDR3 contains 17 residues. Germline V lookup: CDR1 SQVTM, CDR2 ANQGSEA. Losses at the gene ends were 7 bases for V and 0 bases for J; bases not matched to a gene: 10.